The 20 T cell receptor beta chains presented below share a single source sample, sequenced in a study of Ad26.COV2.S vaccination and SARS-CoV-2 variants. Assay used: immunoSEQ multiplex PCR; TCRdb lists only in-frame clones, some missing. This sample has about 330,000 clones, with almost 90% found just once. Treatment noted: around 19 received Ad26.COV2.S at low or high dose, single or two shots; 5 received placebo; per-sample allocation not given. Day 63 following the first vaccine or placebo injection was when the samples were taken. The source material was peripheral blood, sampled in a trial of Ad26.COV2.S vaccine versus placebo. The receptors were sampled from a person between 18 and 60 years old who received the Ad26.COV2.S COVID-19 vaccine or a placebo.

The V gene is TRBV14, the J gene TRBJ2-2; D may be TRBD1 or TRBD2 (6 bases each). Trimming shortened V by 1 base and J by 2 bases, and 17 bases separated the two germline ends. Per the germline V gene, CDR1 is SGHDN and CDR2 is FVKESK. CDR3 length: 18 amino acids. The CDR3 sequence: CASSQGGARSSNTGELFF. For the CDR3, the DNA is TGTGCCAGCAGCCAAGGGGGGGCGAGGAGCTCCAACACCGGGGAGCTGTTTTTT.

V gene TRBV5-1 combines with J gene TRBJ1-1, with D possibly TRBD1 on 5 matching bases. V was clipped by 4 bases and J by 1 base, with 20 bases between them. This CDR3 comprises 17 residues. The germline V gene encodes CDR1 SGHRS and CDR2 YFSETQ. The CDR3 loop is CASSPGSAGPPNTEAFF. The CDR3 region has the DNA TGCGCCAGCAGCCCTGGTTCGGCAGGGCCCCCGAACACTGAAGCTTTCTTT.

The chain links TRBV19 to TRBJ2-4; D may be TRBD2 (6 bases). V shed 6 bases and J shed 1 base, with 10 bases lying between them. The CDR3 consists of 14 residues. Germline assignment: CDR1 LNHDA and CDR2 SQIVND (reference sequence). The CDR3 DNA sequence: TGTGCCAGTAGCCTCCGGGAGGCCAAAAACATTCAGTACTTC. This translates into CASSLREAKNIQYF.

V gene TRBV7-2 combines with J gene TRBJ1-3, with D unclear. The ends were cut back, 3 bases at V and 1 base at J, with 16 bases in the middle. Germline lookup yields CDR1 SGHTA and CDR2 FQGNSA. The CDR3 loop spans 17 amino acids. For the CDR3, the DNA is TGTGCCAGCAGCTTCTCAGCCCCGCGGATGTCTGGAAACACCATATATTTT. This codes for CASSFSAPRMSGNTIYF.

The chain has TRBV5-1 and TRBJ1-1; possible D gene TRBD1, 5 bases. The V end was cut by 0 bases, the J end by 0 bases, with 6 bases between. This CDR3 contains 14 residues. Germline V gene data show CDR1 as SGHRS and CDR2 as YFSETQ. This CDR3 is CASSLARVNTEAFF. The CDR3 DNA is TGCGCCAGCAGCTTGGCCAGGGTGAACACTGAAGCTTTCTTT.

The V and J genes are TRBV7-6 and TRBJ2-7, with TRBD1 as a possible D gene (6 bases). Germline V gene sequence: CDR1 SGHVS, CDR2 FNYEAQ. This CDR3 has 13 residues. V shed 3 bases and J shed 4 bases, with 10 bases lying between them. DNA for the CDR3: TGTGCCAGCAGCTTCGCGGACAGTTACGAGCAGTACGTC. As protein: CASSFADSYEQYV.

V and J are TRBV6-2 or TRBV6-3 and TRBJ1-4, with 9 positions matching TRBD1. The CDR3 runs to 19 residues. V was pared by 5 bases and J by 0 bases, with 13 bases of the junction left unmatched. Germline assignment: CDR1 MNHEY and CDR2 SVGEGT. CDR3 region: CASSTFRDRAFATNEKLFF. The CDR3 coding sequence is TGTGCCAGCAGTACATTCCGGGACAGGGCATTCGCAACTAATGAAAAACTGTTTTTT.

V is TRBV7-9 and J is TRBJ2-3; D might be TRBD2 (5 bases). The CDR3 has 15 residues. Looked up from germline, CDR1 is SEHNR and CDR2 is FQNEAQ (reference sequence). Trimming shortened V by 5 bases and J by 2 bases, and 14 bases separated the two germline ends. CDR3 in DNA: TGTGCCAGCAGCCCAGTGGGGAGTTACACAGATACGCAGTATTTT. Translation: CASSPVGSYTDTQYF.

This chain connects TRBV24-1 to TRBJ1-2; D gene unclear. V was clipped by 3 bases and J by 1 base, with 8 bases between them. This CDR3 is 14 amino acids long. Looked up from germline, CDR1 is KGHDR and CDR2 is SFDVKD. CDR3 in DNA: TGTGCCACCAGTGATATTGGGTATAACTATGGCTACACCTTC. Translated, it gives CATSDIGYNYGYTF.

The rearrangement joins TRBV5-1 to TRBJ2-3; TRBD2 agrees at 7 bases. Trimming cost V 4 bases and J 0 bases; bases outside gene matches: 2. The CDR3 covers 14 residues. The germline gives CDR1 SGHRS, CDR2 YFSETQ. CDR3 region: CASSGGDSTDTQYF. CDR3 nucleotides: TGCGCCAGCAGCGGGGGGGACAGCACAGATACGCAGTATTTT.

The rearrangement joins TRBV19 to TRBJ1-1, with TRBD1 matching over 8 bases. With V trimmed by 5 bases and J by 1 base, 6 bases remained unmatched. The CDR3 covers 15 residues. Germline CDR1 LNHDA, CDR2 SQIVND (reference sequence). The CDR3 sequence is CASSELQGGNTEAFF. The CDR3 DNA reads TGTGCCAGTAGTGAGCTACAGGGGGGGAACACTGAAGCTTTCTTT.

V is TRBV7-9 and J is TRBJ2-7, with D possibly being TRBD2 (6 bases). The V end was cut by 5 bases, the J end by 0 bases, with 14 bases between. Germline loops: CDR1 SEHNR, CDR2 FQNEAQ (reference sequence). The CDR3 loop spans 15 amino acids. CDR3 in DNA: TGTGCCAGCAGCCTCGCCGGTAGCGGCTCCTACGAGCAGTACGTC. Protein sequence: CASSLAGSGSYEQYV.

The chain has TRBV5-1 and TRBJ2-1; weak D call: TRBD2 (5 bases). The CDR3 consists of 15 residues. V was clipped by 3 bases and J by 1 base, with 11 bases between them. Germline loops: CDR1 SGHRS, CDR2 YFSETQ. The CDR3 reads CASSYQRSSYNEQFF. CDR3 sequence (DNA): TGCGCCAGCAGCTATCAGCGGTCTTCCTACAATGAGCAGTTCTTC.

In this sample, this clone turned up once. The chain combines TRBV5-5 with TRBJ2-4; D not resolved. Trimming removed 4 bases from V and 10 bases from J, with 21 bases in between. The CDR3 has 15 residues. In germline, CDR1 is SGHKS, CDR2 YYEKEE (reference sequence). The CDR3 spells CASSGDLSRPGIQYF. The CDR3 DNA follows: TGTGCCAGCAGCGGAGACCTCTCCCGCCCCGGGATTCAGTACTTC.

The rearrangement links TRBV7-8 to TRBJ2-6; no definite D call. Germline V gene lookup returns CDR1 SGHVS and CDR2 FQNEAQ. CDR3 size: 17 residues. Trimming removed 3 bases from V and 4 bases from J, with 16 bases in between. The CDR3 DNA sequence: TGTGCCAGCAGCTTCACCCGATGGGGAACCGGGGCCAACGTCCTGACTTTC. It codes for CASSFTRWGTGANVLTF.

The genes are TRBV18 and TRBJ1-2; a weak D match, TRBD1 (5 bases). The CDR3 contains 14 residues. Trimming took 4 bases from V and 7 from J, leaving 16 bases between them. CDR1 is KGHSH, CDR2 LQKENI, per germline. The CDR3 here is CASSLRQMVSGYTF. The DNA of the CDR3 is TGTGCCAGCTCACTACGACAGATGGTTAGTGGCTACACCTTC.

This clone was seen a few times. The chain has TRBV9 and TRBJ2-2, with 7 positions matching TRBD2. The CDR3 is 17 residues long. V was clipped by 3 bases and J by 4 bases; unmatched bases: 12. CDR1 and CDR2 (germline): SGDLS, YYNGEE. The CDR3 here is CASSGFSGKASTGELFF. Here the CDR3 DNA reads TGTGCCAGCAGCGGATTCAGCGGGAAAGCGAGCACCGGGGAGCTGTTTTTT. The full variable domain, rest sourced from reference TRBV9 and TRBJ2-2, is DSGVTQTPKHLITATGQRVTLRCSPRSGDLSVYWYQQSLDQGLQFLIQYYNGEERAKGNILERFSAQQFPDLHSELNLSSLELGDSALYFCASSGFSGKASTGELFFGEGSRLTVL.

The chain recombines TRBV27 with TRBJ1-6; TRBD1 matches 9 bases. CDR1 and CDR2 (germline): MNHEY, SMNVEV (reference sequence). Unmatched junction bases numbered 6, after V lost 5 bases and J lost 10 bases. The CDR3 totals 14 residues. This CDR3 is CASSPGQGWSPLHF. The DNA of the CDR3 is TGTGCCAGCAGTCCCGGACAGGGGTGGTCACCCCTCCACTTT.

The V gene is TRBV5-1, the J gene TRBJ2-5; 9 bases are shared with TRBD1. V lost 4 bases and J lost 1; bases outside the gene matches: 8. Per the germline V gene, CDR1 is SGHRS and CDR2 is YFSETQ. This CDR3 has 16 amino acids. DNA of the CDR3: TGCGCCAGCAGCCCCGGGACAGGGATTCCCCAAGAGACCCAGTACTTC. Translation: CASSPGTGIPQETQYF.

The CDR3 spells CASSVDPLERKFF. CDR3 nucleotides: TGTGCCAGCAGCGTAGACCCCCTAGAGCGTAAGTTCTTC. This chain links TRBV9 with TRBJ2-1; D gene ambiguous. The V end was cut by 0 bases, the J end by 14 bases, with 15 bases between. Germline V gene data show CDR1 as SGDLS and CDR2 as YYNGEE. The CDR3 has 13 amino acids. The full variable domain, its missing parts supplied by reference TRBV9 and TRBJ2-1, is DSGVTQTPKHLITATGQRVTLRCSPRSGDLSVYWYQQSLDQGLQFLIQYYNGEERAKGNILERFSAQQFPDLHSELNLSSLELGDSALYFCASSVDPLERKFFGPGTRLTVL.